The source of this TCR beta chain is a study of long-term antiretroviral therapy in people with HIV. J gave up 8 bases and V 2 bases, and 9 bases lay outside the gene matches. CDR1 and CDR2 (germline): MNHEY, SVGAGI. This CDR3 is 15 amino acids long. About this clone itself: The target antigen is unknown.

Every one of the participants with HIV received treatment in the United States. Every sample had about 0.95-10 million cryopreserved PBMC in it before DNA extraction. Broader study findings: Information pertaining to ART adherence, viral resistance or therapeutic modifications was not obtained. Blood specimens, gathered between the mid-2000s and the late 2010s, were possibly obtained under older ART regimens.

With survey level as its setting, the immunoSEQ assay was v3.0. The repertoire was sequenced with immunoSEQ multiplex PCR; TCRdb's copy has only in-frame clones and lacks some. This sample yields fewer than 35,000 clones, of which 70% to 90% are seen a single time; approximately 4.7% belongs to the top ten. This chain joins TRBV6-5 and TRBJ2-1, with TRBD1 matching 7 bases. This TCR was sampled from a man between 18 and 35 years old with HIV. The sequenced sample was unsorted PBMCs, obtained approximately 3.5 years after starting antiretroviral therapy. Here the CDR3 DNA reads TGTGCCAGCAGTTACGCGAGGGGGCTAGTCGATGAGCAGTTCTTC. The encoded protein is CASSYARGLVDEQFF.